Detailed here is one T cell receptor beta chain. J was trimmed by 4 bases and V by 4 bases; bases with no gene match: 5. CDR3 size: 14 residues. The germline V gene encodes CDR1 SGHAT and CDR2 FQNNGV. In the original workflow: Quantification of nucleated cells was approximated via reference gene primer amplification. Clones were read by immunoSEQ multiplex PCR, and TCRdb kept only the in-frame ones, dropping some. The D gene and trimming were derived from the DNA, and the V and J assignments and clone size from that table. The sample lists 150,000 to 200,000 clones, about 85% occurring once. This entry belongs to a study of blood T cell repertoires in COVID-19.

The rearrangement joins TRBV11-2 to TRBJ2-3, with 7 bases lining up with TRBD2. Sequencing used peripheral blood. The clonotype comes from a woman aged 80 or older with acute or convalescent COVID-19. This CDR3 reads CASSSSGVSDTQYF. Written as DNA, the CDR3 is TGTGCCAGCAGCTCAAGCGGGGTATCAGATACGCAGTATTTT.